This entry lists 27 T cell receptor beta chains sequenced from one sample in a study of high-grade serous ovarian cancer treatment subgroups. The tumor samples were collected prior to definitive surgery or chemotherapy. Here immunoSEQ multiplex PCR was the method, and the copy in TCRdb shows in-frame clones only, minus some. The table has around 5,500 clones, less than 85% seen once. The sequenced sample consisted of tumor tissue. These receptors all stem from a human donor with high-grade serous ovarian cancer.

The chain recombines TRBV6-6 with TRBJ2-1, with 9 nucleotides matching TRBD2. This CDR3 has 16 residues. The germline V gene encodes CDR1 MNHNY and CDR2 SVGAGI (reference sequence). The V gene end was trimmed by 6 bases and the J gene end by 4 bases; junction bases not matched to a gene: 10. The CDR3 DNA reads TGTGCCAGCAGCCCAAGGCTAGCGGGAAGTTACAATGAGCAGTTCTTC. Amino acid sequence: CASSPRLAGSYNEQFF.

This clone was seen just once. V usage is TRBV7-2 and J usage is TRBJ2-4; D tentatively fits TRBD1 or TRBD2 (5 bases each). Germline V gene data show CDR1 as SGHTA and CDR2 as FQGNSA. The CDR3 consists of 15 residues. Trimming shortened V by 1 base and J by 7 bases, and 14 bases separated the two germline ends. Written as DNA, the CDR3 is TGTGCCAGCAGCTTAGGTTCCGAGGGGTATAACATTCAGTACTTC. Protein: CASSLGSEGYNIQYF.

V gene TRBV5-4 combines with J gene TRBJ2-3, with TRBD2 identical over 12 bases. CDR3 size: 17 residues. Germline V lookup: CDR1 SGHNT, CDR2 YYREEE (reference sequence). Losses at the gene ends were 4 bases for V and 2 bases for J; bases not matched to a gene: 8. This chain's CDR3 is CASSPGPSGGVTDTQYF. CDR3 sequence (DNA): TGTGCCAGCAGCCCGGGGCCTAGCGGGGGGGTCACAGATACGCAGTATTTT.

The CDR3 nucleotides are TGTGCCTGGAGTGAGCACATGAACACTGAAGCTTTCTTT. Translated, it gives CAWSEHMNTEAFF. The chain couples TRBV30 to TRBJ1-1; D is unresolved. V shed 1 base and J shed 0 bases, with 6 bases lying between them. Germline V gene data show CDR1 as GTSNPN and CDR2 as SVGIG (reference sequence). CDR3 length: 13 residues.

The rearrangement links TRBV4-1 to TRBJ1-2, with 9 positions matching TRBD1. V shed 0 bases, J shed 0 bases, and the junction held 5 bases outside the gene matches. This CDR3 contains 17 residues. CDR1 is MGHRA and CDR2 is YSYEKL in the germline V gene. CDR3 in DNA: TGCGCCAGCAGCCAAGATATGGGACAGGGAACTAACTATGGCTACACCTTC. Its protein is CASSQDMGQGTNYGYTF.

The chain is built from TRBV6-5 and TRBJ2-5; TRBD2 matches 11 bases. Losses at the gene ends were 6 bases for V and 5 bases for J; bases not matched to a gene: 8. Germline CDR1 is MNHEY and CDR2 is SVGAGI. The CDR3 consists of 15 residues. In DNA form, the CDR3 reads TGTGCCAGCAGACTTAGCGGGGGGGCCCAGGAGACCCAGTACTTC. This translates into CASRLSGGAQETQYF.

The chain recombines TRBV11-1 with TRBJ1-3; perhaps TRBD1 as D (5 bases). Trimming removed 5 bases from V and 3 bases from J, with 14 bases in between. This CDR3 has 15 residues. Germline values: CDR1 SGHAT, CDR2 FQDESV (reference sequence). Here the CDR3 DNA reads TGTGCCAGCAGCCGCCGCCGGGACTATGGAAACACCATATATTTT. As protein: CASSRRRDYGNTIYF.

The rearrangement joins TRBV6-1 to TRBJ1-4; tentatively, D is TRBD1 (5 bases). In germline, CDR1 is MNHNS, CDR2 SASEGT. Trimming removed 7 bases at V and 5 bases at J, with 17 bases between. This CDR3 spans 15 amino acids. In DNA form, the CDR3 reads TGTGCCAGCACCCCGGGCAGGGCCCAAAATGAAAAACTGTTTTTT. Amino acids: CASTPGRAQNEKLFF.

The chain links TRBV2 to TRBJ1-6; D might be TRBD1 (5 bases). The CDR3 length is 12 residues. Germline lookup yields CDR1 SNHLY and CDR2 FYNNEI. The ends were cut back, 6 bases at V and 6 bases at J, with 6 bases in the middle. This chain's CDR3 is CASRGPNSPLHF. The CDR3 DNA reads TGTGCCAGCAGGGGACCTAATTCACCCCTCCACTTT.

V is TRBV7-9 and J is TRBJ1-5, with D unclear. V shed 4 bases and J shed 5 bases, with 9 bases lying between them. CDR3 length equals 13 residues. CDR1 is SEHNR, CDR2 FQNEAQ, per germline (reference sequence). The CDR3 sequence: CASSWGVYQPQHF. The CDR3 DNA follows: TGTGCCAGCAGCTGGGGAGTTTATCAGCCCCAGCATTTT.

This CDR3 reads CATSVRDSYSYEQYF. The CDR3 DNA is TGTGCCACCAGCGTCCGGGACTCATACTCCTACGAGCAGTACTTC. The chain links TRBV15 to TRBJ2-5; TRBD2 is a possible D gene (6 bases). Judging by the DNA end, TRBJ2-7 fits better; the J call may be wrong. Germline values: CDR1 LNHNV, CDR2 YYDKDF (reference sequence). The CDR3 spans 15 residues.

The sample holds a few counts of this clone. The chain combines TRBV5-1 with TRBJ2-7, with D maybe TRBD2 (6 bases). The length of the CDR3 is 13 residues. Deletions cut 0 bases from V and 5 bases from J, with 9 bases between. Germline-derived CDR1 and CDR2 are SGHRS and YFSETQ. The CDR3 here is CASSLAGGDEQYF. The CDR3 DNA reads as TGCGCCAGCAGCTTGGCCGGAGGGGACGAGCAGTACTTC.

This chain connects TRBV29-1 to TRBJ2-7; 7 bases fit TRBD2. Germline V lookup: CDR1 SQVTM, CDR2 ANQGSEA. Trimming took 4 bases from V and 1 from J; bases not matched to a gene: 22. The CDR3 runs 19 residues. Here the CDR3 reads CSVVGGFRSDPGESYEQYF. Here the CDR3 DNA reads TGCAGCGTTGTGGGGGGGTTTAGATCGGACCCGGGAGAATCCTACGAGCAGTACTTC.

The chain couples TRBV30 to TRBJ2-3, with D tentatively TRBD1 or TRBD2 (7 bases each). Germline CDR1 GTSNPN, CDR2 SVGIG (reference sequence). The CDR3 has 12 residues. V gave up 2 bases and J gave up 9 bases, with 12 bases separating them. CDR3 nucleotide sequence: TGTGCCTGGAGTCCAGGGGGGGCGACGCAGTATTTT. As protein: CAWSPGGATQYF. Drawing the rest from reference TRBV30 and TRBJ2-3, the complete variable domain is SQTIHQWPATLVQPVGSPLSLECTVEGTSNPNLYWYRQAAGRGLQLLFYSVGIGQISSEVPQNLSASRPQDRQFILSSKKLLLSDSGFYLCAWSPGGATQYFGPGTRLTVL.

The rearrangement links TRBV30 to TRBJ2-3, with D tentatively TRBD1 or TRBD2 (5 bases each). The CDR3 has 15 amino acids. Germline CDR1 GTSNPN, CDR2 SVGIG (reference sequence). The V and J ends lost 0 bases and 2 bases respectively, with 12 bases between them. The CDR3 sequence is CAWSVGGGHTDTQYF. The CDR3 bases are TGTGCCTGGAGTGTTGGTGGGGGTCACACAGATACGCAGTATTTT. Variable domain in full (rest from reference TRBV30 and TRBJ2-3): SQTIHQWPATLVQPVGSPLSLECTVEGTSNPNLYWYRQAAGRGLQLLFYSVGIGQISSEVPQNLSASRPQDRQFILSSKKLLLSDSGFYLCAWSVGGGHTDTQYFGPGTRLTVL.

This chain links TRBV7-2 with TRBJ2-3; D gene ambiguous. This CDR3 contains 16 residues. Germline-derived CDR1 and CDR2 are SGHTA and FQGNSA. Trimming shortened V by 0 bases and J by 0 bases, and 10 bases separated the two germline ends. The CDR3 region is CASSLAPASSTDTQYF. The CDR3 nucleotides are TGTGCCAGCAGCTTAGCGCCCGCGTCGAGCACAGATACGCAGTATTTT.

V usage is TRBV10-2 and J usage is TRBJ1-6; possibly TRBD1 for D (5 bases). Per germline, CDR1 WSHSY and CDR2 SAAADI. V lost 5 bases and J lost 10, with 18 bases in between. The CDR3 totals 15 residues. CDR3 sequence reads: CASSTQVGEISPLHF. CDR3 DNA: TGCGCCAGCAGTACCCAGGTGGGGGAAATCTCACCCCTCCACTTT.

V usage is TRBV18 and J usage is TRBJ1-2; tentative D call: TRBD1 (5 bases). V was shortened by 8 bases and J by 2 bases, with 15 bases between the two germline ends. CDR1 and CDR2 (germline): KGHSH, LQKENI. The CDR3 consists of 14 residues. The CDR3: CASPDKSGNYGYTF. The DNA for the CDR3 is TGTGCCAGCCCGGACAAGTCCGGAAACTATGGCTACACCTTC.

The CDR3 spells CASSENFVVAGASYEQYF. CDR3 nucleotide sequence: TGTGCCAGCAGTGAAAACTTTGTGGTAGCGGGGGCAAGTTACGAGCAGTACTTC. This chain connects TRBV6-1 to TRBJ2-7; 9 bases line up with TRBD2. With 2 bases clipped from V and 4 bases from J, the junction kept 15 bases outside the gene matches. The CDR3 extends over 18 amino acids. CDR1 is MNHNS and CDR2 is SASEGT in the germline V gene.

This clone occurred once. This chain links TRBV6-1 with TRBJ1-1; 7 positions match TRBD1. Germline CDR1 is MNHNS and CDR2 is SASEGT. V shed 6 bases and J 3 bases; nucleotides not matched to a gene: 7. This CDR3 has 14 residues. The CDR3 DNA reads TGTGCCAGCAGGGAGACAGGGCGGGACACTGAAGCTTTCTTT. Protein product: CASRETGRDTEAFF.

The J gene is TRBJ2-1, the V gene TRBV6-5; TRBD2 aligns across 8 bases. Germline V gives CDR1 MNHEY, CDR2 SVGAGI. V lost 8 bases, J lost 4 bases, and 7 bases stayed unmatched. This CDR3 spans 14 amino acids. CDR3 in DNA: TGTGCCAGCGCAAGCGGGGGACAATACAATGAGCAGTTCTTC. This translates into CASASGGQYNEQFF.

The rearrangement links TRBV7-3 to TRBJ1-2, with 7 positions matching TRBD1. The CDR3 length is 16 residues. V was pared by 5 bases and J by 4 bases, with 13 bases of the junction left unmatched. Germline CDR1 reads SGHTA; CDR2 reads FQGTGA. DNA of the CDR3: TGTGCCAGCAGCGTGCCCGGACAGGTTAGCGGCTATGGCTACACCTTC. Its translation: CASSVPGQVSGYGYTF.

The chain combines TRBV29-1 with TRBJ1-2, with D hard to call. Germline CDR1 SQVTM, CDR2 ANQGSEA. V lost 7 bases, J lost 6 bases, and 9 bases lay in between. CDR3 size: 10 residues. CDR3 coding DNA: TGCAGCGCGGATGAGGATGGCTACACCTTC. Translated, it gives CSADEDGYTF.

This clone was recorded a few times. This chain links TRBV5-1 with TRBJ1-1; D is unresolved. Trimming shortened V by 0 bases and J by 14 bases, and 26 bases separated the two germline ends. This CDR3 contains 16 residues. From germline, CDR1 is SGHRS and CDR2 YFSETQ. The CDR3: CASSLEFSSPANRAFF. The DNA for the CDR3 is TGCGCCAGCAGCTTGGAATTCAGTTCGCCCGCCAATAGGGCGTTCTTT.

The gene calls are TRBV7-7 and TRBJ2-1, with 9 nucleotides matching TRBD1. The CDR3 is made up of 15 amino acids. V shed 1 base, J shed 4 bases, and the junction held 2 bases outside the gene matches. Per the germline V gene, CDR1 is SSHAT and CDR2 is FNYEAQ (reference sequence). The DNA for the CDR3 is TGTGCCAGCAGCTTAGAGGGACAGGGATACAATGAGCAGTTCTTC. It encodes CASSLEGQGYNEQFF.

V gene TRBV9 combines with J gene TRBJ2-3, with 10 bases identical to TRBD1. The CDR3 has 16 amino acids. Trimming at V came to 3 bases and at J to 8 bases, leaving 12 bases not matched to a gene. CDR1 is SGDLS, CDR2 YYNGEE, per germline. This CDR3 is CASSAWDRGGERTQYF. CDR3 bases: TGTGCCAGCAGCGCTTGGGACAGGGGTGGGGAACGTACGCAGTATTTT.

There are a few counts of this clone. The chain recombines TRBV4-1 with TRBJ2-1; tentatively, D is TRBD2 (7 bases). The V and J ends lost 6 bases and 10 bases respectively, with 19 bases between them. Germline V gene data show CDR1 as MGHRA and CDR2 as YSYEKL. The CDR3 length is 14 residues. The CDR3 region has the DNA TGCGCCAGCAGGTCAAATCTCGGGGGGCCCGAGCAGTTCTTC. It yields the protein CASRSNLGGPEQFF.